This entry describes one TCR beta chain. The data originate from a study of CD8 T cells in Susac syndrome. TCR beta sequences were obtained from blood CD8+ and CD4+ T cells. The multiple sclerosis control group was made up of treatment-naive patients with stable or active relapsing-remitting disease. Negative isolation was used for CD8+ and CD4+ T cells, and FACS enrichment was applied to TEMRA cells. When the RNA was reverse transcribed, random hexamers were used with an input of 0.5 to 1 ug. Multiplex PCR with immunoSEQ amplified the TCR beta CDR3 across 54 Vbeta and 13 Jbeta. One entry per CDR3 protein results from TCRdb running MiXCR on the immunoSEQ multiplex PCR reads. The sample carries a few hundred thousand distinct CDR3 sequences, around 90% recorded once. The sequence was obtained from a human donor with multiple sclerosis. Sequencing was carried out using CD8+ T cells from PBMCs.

The DNA for the CDR3 is TGCGCCAGCAGCACGGGGGACGGTTCCTCTGGGGCCAACGTCCTGACTTTC. Residues: CASSTGDGSSGANVLTF. The rearrangement uses TRBV5-1 and TRBJ2-6; a possible D gene is TRBD2 (6 bases). With 4 bases removed from V and 0 bases from J, the gap between germline ends came to 14 bases. The CDR3 loop spans 17 amino acids. Germline CDR1 is SGHRS and CDR2 is YFSETQ.